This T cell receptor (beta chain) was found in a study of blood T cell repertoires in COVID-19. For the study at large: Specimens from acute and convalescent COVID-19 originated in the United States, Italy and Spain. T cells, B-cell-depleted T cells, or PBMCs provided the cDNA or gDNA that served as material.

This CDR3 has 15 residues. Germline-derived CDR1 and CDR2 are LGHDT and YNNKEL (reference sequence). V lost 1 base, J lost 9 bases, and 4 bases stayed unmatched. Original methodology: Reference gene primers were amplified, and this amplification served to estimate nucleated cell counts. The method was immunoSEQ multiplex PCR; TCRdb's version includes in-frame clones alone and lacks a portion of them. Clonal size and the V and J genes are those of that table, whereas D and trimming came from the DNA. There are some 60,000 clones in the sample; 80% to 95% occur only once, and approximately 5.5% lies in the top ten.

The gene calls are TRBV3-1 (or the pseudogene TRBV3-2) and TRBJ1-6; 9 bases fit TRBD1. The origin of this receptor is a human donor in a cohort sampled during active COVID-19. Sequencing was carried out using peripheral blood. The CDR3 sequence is CASSQGTGVRSPLHF. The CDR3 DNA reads TGTGCCAGCAGCCAAGGGACAGGGGTTCGTTCACCCCTCCACTTT.